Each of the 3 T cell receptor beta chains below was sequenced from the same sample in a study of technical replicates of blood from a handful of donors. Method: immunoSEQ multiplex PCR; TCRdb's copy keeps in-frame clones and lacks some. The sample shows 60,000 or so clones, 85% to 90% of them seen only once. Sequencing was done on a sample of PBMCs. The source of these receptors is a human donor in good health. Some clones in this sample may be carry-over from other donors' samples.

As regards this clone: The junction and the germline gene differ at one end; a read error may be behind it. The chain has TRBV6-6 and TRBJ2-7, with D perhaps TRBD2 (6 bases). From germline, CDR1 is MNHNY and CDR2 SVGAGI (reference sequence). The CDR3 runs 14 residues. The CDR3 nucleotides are TGTGCCAGCAGTTACTCTCGGACATTGGGGACTCAAGACTTC. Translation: CASSYSRTLGTQDF.

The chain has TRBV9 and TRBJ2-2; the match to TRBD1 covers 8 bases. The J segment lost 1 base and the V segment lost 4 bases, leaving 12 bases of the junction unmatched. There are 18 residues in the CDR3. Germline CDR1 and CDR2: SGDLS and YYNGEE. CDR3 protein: CASSYSGTGRGNTGELFF. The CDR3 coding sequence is TGTGCCAGCAGCTATTCCGGGACAGGTAGAGGGAACACCGGGGAGCTGTTTTTT.

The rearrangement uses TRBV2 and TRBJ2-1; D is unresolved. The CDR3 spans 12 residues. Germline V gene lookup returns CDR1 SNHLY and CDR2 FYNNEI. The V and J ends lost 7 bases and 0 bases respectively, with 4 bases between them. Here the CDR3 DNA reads TGTGCCAGCACGAGCTCCTACAATGAGCAGTTCTTC. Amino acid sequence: CASTSSYNEQFF.